The 32 T cell receptor beta chains listed next were all sequenced from one sample in a study of beta chain features in type 1 diabetes. General study results and limits: There was a moderate but significant shortening of TCRB CDR3s in all four CD4+ subsets of Type 1 diabetes patients.

These receptors have no identified antigens. The authors reverse transcribed all of the isolated RNA, so sequencing captured expressed TCRB transcripts. Using immunoSEQ multiplex PCR, the repertoire was profiled, and TCRdb retains in-frame clones only, with some absent. In the table there are under 350,000 clones, 13% to 15% of which are singletons. The sample consisted of naive CD4+ T cells from blood. The receptor source for this set is a young man with type 1 diabetes.

This clone was found a few times. J is TRBJ2-3 and V is TRBV6-5; D ambiguous. CDR1 MNHEY and CDR2 SVGAGI come from the germline V gene. The CDR3 has 13 residues. Trimming stripped 8 bases from V and 1 base from J, with 10 bases between. The CDR3 region is CASGGARTDTQYF. The DNA for the CDR3 is TGTGCCAGCGGCGGAGCGCGCACAGATACGCAGTATTTT.

The chain employs TRBV18 and TRBJ2-4; 8 nucleotides match TRBD2. This CDR3 comprises 17 residues. Germline V gene sequence: CDR1 KGHSH, CDR2 LQKENI. V was pared by 1 base and J by 4 bases, with 9 bases of the junction left unmatched. CDR3 amino acids: CASSPLTSGSPKNIQYF. The CDR3 coding sequence is TGTGCCAGCTCACCACTAACTAGCGGAAGCCCAAAAAACATTCAGTACTTC.

This clone is a singleton in its sample. The V and J genes are TRBV9 and TRBJ2-3; 7 positions match TRBD2. Germline CDR1 is SGDLS and CDR2 is YYNGEE. This CDR3 has 14 amino acids. The V and J ends lost 4 bases and 2 bases, in that order; junction bases with no gene match: 4. The CDR3 DNA follows: TGTGCCAGCAGCCTCCAGCGGGACACAGATACGCAGTATTTT. Translation: CASSLQRDTDTQYF.

A few counts support this clone. The chain uses TRBV7-2 and TRBJ2-7, with 9 bases fitting TRBD2. J lost 3 bases, V lost 1 base, and 7 bases had no gene match. The germline gives CDR1 SGHTA, CDR2 FQGNSA. The CDR3 has 16 residues. The CDR3 nucleotides are TGTGCCAGCAGCTTAGTTTCTGCGGGAGGGGTCTACGAGCAGTACTTC. It encodes CASSLVSAGGVYEQYF.

This clone was seen only a few times. V is TRBV5-1 and J is TRBJ2-1, with a possible D match to TRBD1 (6 bases). Germline CDR1 SGHRS, CDR2 YFSETQ. The CDR3 totals 15 residues. V lost 4 bases and J lost 3, with 14 bases in between. The CDR3 loop is CASSGGQPLYNEQFF. The CDR3 DNA follows: TGCGCCAGCAGCGGCGGACAGCCCCTCTACAATGAGCAGTTCTTC.

The chain has TRBV7-9 and TRBJ2-3, with 10 bases identical to TRBD2. Germline V lookup: CDR1 SEHNR, CDR2 FQNEAQ (reference sequence). V dropped 6 bases and J dropped 8; count of bases not matched to a gene: 8. This CDR3 has 14 amino acids. The CDR3: CASSLTSGMVTQYF. The CDR3 region has the DNA TGTGCCAGCAGTCTTACTAGCGGGATGGTTACGCAGTATTTT.

This clone was picked up a small number of times. J is TRBJ1-2 and V is TRBV7-3, with 8 nucleotides matching TRBD1. CDR1 SGHTA and CDR2 FQGTGA come from the germline V gene. Losses at the gene ends were 5 bases for V and 8 bases for J; bases not matched to a gene: 7. The CDR3 extends over 13 amino acids. The CDR3 loop is CASSGQGEGGYTF. The DNA for the CDR3 is TGTGCCAGCAGCGGACAGGGTGAGGGAGGCTACACCTTC.

A remark on this clone: Other DNA sequences of this sample code for an identical CDR3. This sequence joins TRBV29-1 and TRBJ1-5; 7 bases line up with TRBD1. Per germline, CDR1 SQVTM and CDR2 ANQGSEA. With 4 bases clipped from V and 4 bases from J, the junction kept 1 base outside the gene matches. The CDR3 has 12 amino acids. The CDR3 coding sequence is TGCAGCGTTGGACAGGGAAATCAGCCCCAGCATTTT. It specifies CSVGQGNQPQHF.

This clone has only a few counts. The junction departs from the called germline gene at one end, perhaps through a read error. The genes are TRBV15 and TRBJ2-5; the D gene is possibly TRBD2 (6 bases). The V gene's germline CDR1 is LNHNV and CDR2 YYDKDF (reference sequence). This CDR3 contains 13 residues. DNA for the CDR3: TGTGCCACCAGGGAGGGTTATCAAGAGCCCCAGTACTTC. It specifies CATREGYQEPQYF.

This clone was counted only a few times. Other nucleotide sequences in the sample specify the same CDR3. This chain joins TRBV7-3 and TRBJ2-5, with D perhaps TRBD2 (6 bases). CDR3 size: 13 residues. Trimming stripped 4 bases from V and 3 bases from J, with 9 bases between. Germline CDR1 and CDR2: SGHTA and FQGTGA. As DNA, the CDR3 is TGTGCCAGCAGCTCACCGGGGGAAGAGACCCAGTACTTC. Translated, it gives CASSSPGEETQYF.

The V and J genes are TRBV7-8 and TRBJ2-1; TRBD1 aligns across 7 bases. Germline trimming cut 3 bases from V and 0 bases from J; bases unmatched to any gene: 5. The CDR3 sequence is 16 residues long. Germline CDR1 SGHVS, CDR2 FQNEAQ. CDR3 residues: CASSFLRDSSYNEQFF. The CDR3 DNA reads as TGTGCCAGCAGCTTCCTACGGGACAGCTCCTACAATGAGCAGTTCTTC. The full variable domain, its missing parts supplied by reference TRBV7-8 and TRBJ2-1, is GAGVSQSPRYKVAKRGQDVALRCDPISGHVSLFWYQQALGQGPEFLTYFQNEAQLDKSGLPSDRFFAERPEGSVSTLKIQRTQQEDSAVYLCASSFLRDSSYNEQFFGPGTRLTVL.

This clone was counted only a few times. The chain employs TRBV28 and TRBJ2-1, with 9 bases aligning to TRBD1. The germline V gene encodes CDR1 MDHEN and CDR2 SYDVKM. The length of the CDR3 is 11 residues. V lost 11 bases to trimming and J lost 7 bases; unmatched junction nucleotides: 3. CDR3 nucleotides: TGTGCCGGACAGGGGAGGAATGAGCAGTTCTTC. This codes for CAGQGRNEQFF.

This clone was seen more than once but under ten times. The rearrangement uses TRBV29-1 and TRBJ2-1, with 16 bases identical to TRBD2. The trim removed 8 bases at V and 7 bases at J, leaving 11 bases unmatched. CDR1 is SQVTM and CDR2 is ANQGSEA in the germline V gene. The CDR3 totals 16 residues. Written as DNA, the CDR3 is TGCAGCCTATCCGGGACTAGCGGGAGGGCCAGTAATGAGCAGTTCTTC. Amino acids: CSLSGTSGRASNEQFF.

The CDR3 here is CASSLQDGNYEQYF. Here the CDR3 DNA reads TGTGCCAGCAGCTTACAGGACGGAAATTACGAGCAGTACTTC. The chain employs TRBV5-6 and TRBJ2-7; a possible D gene is TRBD1 (5 bases). CDR3 size: 14 residues. V gave up 2 bases and J gave up 4 bases, with 13 bases separating them. Looked up from germline, CDR1 is SGHDT and CDR2 is YYEEEE. Based on the CDR3 plus reference TRBV5-6 and TRBJ2-7, the full variable domain is DAGVTQSPTHLIKTRGQQVTLRCSPKSGHDTVSWYQQALGQGPQFIFQYYEEEERQRGNFPDRFSGHQFPNYSSELNVNALLLGDSALYLCASSLQDGNYEQYFGPGTRLTVT.

This clone was detected a few times. The V and J genes are TRBV18 and TRBJ1-1; TRBD1 aligns across 10 bases. CDR1 and CDR2 (germline): KGHSH, LQKENI. This CDR3 has 13 residues. The J segment lost 8 bases and the V segment lost 2 bases, leaving 2 bases of the junction unmatched. Here the CDR3 reads CASSPGDRGEAFF. The CDR3, as DNA: TGTGCCAGCTCACCAGGGGACAGGGGCGAAGCTTTCTTT.

A word on this clone: The same CDR3 arises from other DNA sequences in this sample as well. The chain recombines TRBV15 with TRBJ2-5, with 8 bases identical to TRBD1. Germline CDR1 LNHNV, CDR2 YYDKDF (reference sequence). J lost 5 bases, V lost 0 bases, and 2 bases had no gene match. The CDR3 is 14 amino acids. The CDR3 protein is CATSRDRGQETQYF. In DNA, the CDR3 is TGTGCCACCAGCAGAGACAGGGGGCAGGAGACCCAGTACTTC. Full variable domain (outside the CDR3, taken from reference TRBV15 and TRBJ2-5): DAMVIQNPRYQVTQFGKPVTLSCSQTLNHNVMYWYQQKSSQAPKLLFHYYDKDFNNEADTPDNFQSRRPNTSFCFLDIRSPGLGDTAMYLCATSRDRGQETQYFGPGTRLLVL.

This clone has a handful of counts. This chain connects TRBV7-9 to TRBJ2-3; TRBD2 matches at 9 bases. The length of the CDR3 is 18 residues. Unmatched junction bases numbered 14, after V lost 5 bases and J lost 2 bases. Germline loops: CDR1 SEHNR, CDR2 FQNEAQ (reference sequence). CDR3 DNA: TGTGCCAGCAGCCCTTTAGCGGGAGCGGTCCTAACCACAGATACGCAGTATTTT. The encoded protein is CASSPLAGAVLTTDTQYF.

This clone has a handful of counts. V usage is TRBV28 and J usage is TRBJ2-5; weak D call: TRBD1 (6 bases). This CDR3 comprises 14 residues. Germline CDR1 MDHEN, CDR2 SYDVKM. V shed 6 bases and J shed 3 bases, with 14 bases lying between them. The CDR3 DNA follows: TGTGCCAGCAGCCCAAGAGGGGGAAAAGAGACCCAGTACTTC. Translating it yields CASSPRGGKETQYF.

The CDR3 coding sequence is TGTGCCAGCAGCTTAGGGGGAGGACCCTACGAGCAGTACTTC. Translating it yields CASSLGGGPYEQYF. V and J are TRBV7-3 and TRBJ2-7; D is possibly TRBD2 (6 bases). Germline V gene lookup returns CDR1 SGHTA and CDR2 FQGTGA. This CDR3 comprises 14 residues. V was cut by 2 bases and J by 2 bases, with 10 bases left in between.

In its sample, this clone was seen a few times. This CDR3 reads CASRDGGGEGTQYF. The CDR3 DNA reads as TGTGCCAGCAGGGACGGCGGAGGGGAAGGGACCCAGTACTTC. The V gene is TRBV6-1, the J gene TRBJ2-5; a weak D match, TRBD2 (6 bases). The CDR3 is 14 residues long. Germline loops: CDR1 MNHNS, CDR2 SASEGT. The ends were cut back, 6 bases at V and 7 bases at J, with 18 bases in the middle.

V gene TRBV7-2 combines with J gene TRBJ1-2; D unclear. CDR3 size: 14 residues. Between the trimmed V and J ends, which lost 1 base and 0 bases, there was a span of 6 bases. The germline V gene has CDR1 SGHTA and CDR2 FQGNSA. The DNA for the CDR3 is TGTGCCAGCAGCTTAGTATATACTAACTATGGCTACACCTTC. Translated, it gives CASSLVYTNYGYTF.

Details on this clone: The same CDR3 arises from other DNA sequences in this sample as well. The chain links TRBV7-2 to TRBJ2-3; D unresolved. This CDR3 contains 13 residues. Trimming took 2 bases from V and 5 from J, leaving 8 bases between them. CDR1 is SGHTA and CDR2 is FQGNSA in the germline V gene. The CDR3 is CASSLSGEDTQYF. The CDR3 DNA reads TGTGCCAGCAGCTTATCAGGTGAAGATACGCAGTATTTT.

This rearrangement joins TRBV15 to TRBJ2-5, with D tentatively TRBD2 (5 bases). V shed 0 bases and J shed 5 bases, with 13 bases lying between them. Germline V gives CDR1 LNHNV, CDR2 YYDKDF (reference sequence). The CDR3 is 15 residues long. In nucleotides, the CDR3 is TGTGCCACCAGCAGAGATAGCGACGGGTACGAGACCCAGTACTTC. The encoded protein is CATSRDSDGYETQYF.

The chain employs TRBV19 and TRBJ1-1; TRBD1 aligns across 7 bases. Germline V gene lookup returns CDR1 LNHDA and CDR2 SQIVND (reference sequence). Losses at the gene ends were 8 bases for V and 10 bases for J; bases not matched to a gene: 13. The CDR3 sequence is 13 residues long. The CDR3 DNA reads as TGTGCCAGTTCCGAGAGGCTAACAGGGGCAGCTTTCTTT. Amino acids: CASSERLTGAAFF.

The rearrangement joins TRBV18 to TRBJ2-3, with 8 bases that match TRBD2. With V trimmed by 6 bases and J by 0 bases, 8 bases remained unmatched. The germline CDR1 and CDR2 sequences are KGHSH and LQKENI. This CDR3 is 16 amino acids long. CDR3 sequence reads: CASSQTSATSTDTQYF. In DNA form, the CDR3 reads TGTGCCAGCTCTCAGACTAGCGCCACGAGCACAGATACGCAGTATTTT.

The chain carries TRBV7-2 and TRBJ1-5; weak D call: TRBD1 (6 bases). Germline CDR1 and CDR2: SGHTA and FQGNSA. This CDR3 comprises 15 residues. The V end lost 3 bases, the J end lost 0 bases, and 9 bases lay between the germline ends. CDR3 in amino acids: CASSFVGGSNQPQHF. CDR3 sequence (DNA): TGTGCCAGCAGCTTCGTAGGGGGTAGCAATCAGCCCCAGCATTTT. Looking up the rest from reference TRBV7-2 and TRBJ1-5 gives the full variable domain: GAGVSQSPSNKVTEKGKDVELRCDPISGHTALYWYRQSLGQGLEFLIYFQGNSAPDKSGLPSDRFSAERTGGSVSTLTIQRTQQEDSAVYLCASSFVGGSNQPQHFGDGTRLSIL.

The chain carries TRBV6-1 and TRBJ2-1, with 7 bases aligning to TRBD2. Per germline, CDR1 MNHNS and CDR2 SASEGT. Trimming took 4 bases from V and 2 from J; bases not matched to a gene: 8. The CDR3 length is 16 residues. CDR3 coding DNA: TGTGCCAGCAGTGCCAGCGGGACTTTTCCCTACAATGAGCAGTTCTTC. The encoded protein is CASSASGTFPYNEQFF.

The CDR3 DNA reads TGTGCCACCTCGGGACTAGCGGGCACGAATAAAGAGACCCAGTACTTC. It codes for CATSGLAGTNKETQYF. The chain links TRBV19 to TRBJ2-5; 12 bases agree with TRBD2. The germline CDR1 and CDR2 sequences are LNHDA and SQIVND (reference sequence). After removal of 10 bases from V and 3 bases from J, the junction contained 12 bases not matched to a gene. There are 16 residues in the CDR3.

The chain couples TRBV6-1 to TRBJ2-1; the match to TRBD1 covers 7 bases. V trimming: 4 bases; J trimming: 4 bases; junction bases outside the gene matches: 7. The CDR3 contains 15 residues. The germline CDR1 and CDR2 sequences are MNHNS and SASEGT. CDR3 protein: CASSGQGFLYNEQFF. DNA of the CDR3: TGTGCCAGCAGTGGACAGGGATTCTTATACAATGAGCAGTTCTTC.

This chain uses TRBV9 with TRBJ2-7; 11 bases match TRBD1. CDR1 SGDLS and CDR2 YYNGEE come from the germline V gene. V lost 2 bases to trimming and J lost 7 bases; unmatched junction nucleotides: 5. CDR3 size: 14 residues. The CDR3 here is CASSVGQGAGEQYF. CDR3 nucleotide sequence: TGTGCCAGCAGCGTTGGACAGGGGGCGGGTGAGCAGTACTTC.

This clone was detected a few times. The chain has TRBV7-8 and TRBJ1-1, with D possibly being TRBD1 (5 bases). Trimming pared 6 bases from V and 5 bases from J, leaving 13 bases between. The length of the CDR3 is 13 residues. Germline-derived CDR1 and CDR2 are SGHVS and FQNEAQ. The chain's CDR3 is CASRFTGNTEAFF. CDR3 coding DNA: TGTGCCAGCAGATTTACAGGTAATACTGAAGCTTTCTTT.

V gene TRBV29-1 combines with J gene TRBJ1-1, with TRBD1 matching 10 bases. J was trimmed by 4 bases and V by 7 bases; bases with no gene match: 3. The CDR3 loop spans 12 amino acids. Per the germline V gene, CDR1 is SQVTM and CDR2 is ANQGSEA. CDR3 bases: TGCAGCGGGTGGACAGGGGGCACTGAAGCTTTCTTT. The encoded protein is CSGWTGGTEAFF.